The present entry profiles one T cell receptor beta chain with its context. Sequencing used immunoSEQ multiplex PCR; TCRdb keeps in-frame clones, though not all of them. The repertoire holds a few hundred thousand clones, with around nine tenths as singletons. The cohort comprised adults aged roughly 18 to 95 years residing in 20 to 30 US areas. This sample was included in a study of blood T cell repertoires in COVID-19. Turning to the study itself: Sample material is recorded as cDNA or gDNA derived from T cells, B-cell-depleted T cells, or PBMCs.

With 3 bases clipped from V and 0 bases from J, the junction kept 4 bases outside the gene matches. Germline V lookup: CDR1 SGHRS, CDR2 YFSETQ. The CDR3 covers 16 residues. This receptor was identified in a woman aged 35 to 49 who had recovered from COVID-19. The chain carries TRBV5-1 and TRBJ2-1; 9 bases are shared with TRBD1. The specimen was PBMCs or T cells enriched from blood (not recorded which). CDR3 sequence: CASSSLDRGSYNEQFF. The CDR3 DNA is TGCGCCAGCAGCTCATTGGACAGGGGCTCCTACAATGAGCAGTTCTTC. Full variable domain (rest looked up from reference TRBV5-1 and TRBJ2-1): KAGVTQTPRYLIKTRGQQVTLSCSPISGHRSVSWYQQTPGQGLQFLFEYFSETQRNKGNFPGRFSGRQFSNSRSEMNVSTLELGDSALYLCASSSLDRGSYNEQFFGPGTRLTVL.